This T cell receptor beta chain was obtained from a study of T cell changes during pregnancy in multiple sclerosis. The germline CDR1 and CDR2 sequences are LNHDA and SQIVND (reference sequence). Trimming pared 6 bases from V and 0 bases from J, leaving 8 bases between. The CDR3 spans 13 residues. Measured with immunoSEQ multiplex PCR; TCRdb has only the in-frame clones, and not every one. Of about 94,000 clones in the sample, roughly 92% were seen once. V usage is TRBV19 and J usage is TRBJ1-1, with D unclear. This receptor was taken from a female donor with multiple sclerosis, enrolled in a pregnancy study. Sequences were derived from peripheral blood, sampled after pregnancy. CDR3 nucleotides: TGTGCCAGTAGCGTACTTATGAACACTGAAGCTTTCTTT. This codes for CASSVLMNTEAFF.